Listed below are T cell receptor beta chains from one sample, sequenced in a study of radiation and T cells in renal cell carcinoma. Data came from immunoSEQ multiplex PCR; TCRdb stores just in-frame clones and leaves some out. This table has some 130,000 clones, more than 75% appearing once. Sequences were derived from blood, sampled from a patient whose treatment included radiotherapy and nephrectomy. Receptor source: a woman in her 70s with renal cell carcinoma. Each CDR3 is given with its conserved first and last residue. A D gene is named only where the DNA matches it firmly. Expanded clones are given a class, and other clones once, few, many or no size at all.

cdr3_length d_call j_call clone_size v_call cdr3_nt cdr3_aa
15 TRBD1 TRBJ1-5 . TRBV2 TGTGCCAGCACCATAGACAGGGGGAGCAATCAGCCCCAGCATTTT CASTIDRGSNQPQHF
14 . TRBJ1-2 . TRBV7-6 TGTGCCAGCAGCTTTACGGGGGGGGCGAATGGCTACACCTTC CASSFTGGANGYTF
13 . TRBJ1-1 . TRBV15 TGTGCCACCAGCAGAGACATGAACACTGAAGCTTTCTTT CATSRDMNTEAFF
16 TRBD1 TRBJ1-4 . TRBV7-2 TGTGCCAGCAGCTCCGGACAGGGGCCCTCTAATGAAAAACTGTTTTTT CASSSGQGPSNEKLFF
16 . TRBJ2-1 . TRBV2 TGTGCCAGCAGTGACGGACTTCAGACGGCTTACAATGAGCAGTTCTTC CASSDGLQTAYNEQFF
13 . TRBJ2-7 . TRBV18 TGTGCCAGCTCACCGGTTCTCACCTACGAGCAGTACTTC CASSPVLTYEQYF
15 TRBD1 TRBJ2-7 . TRBV15 TGTGCCACCAGCATTGGACAGGGTGCCCGCCCCGAGCAGTACTTC CATSIGQGARPEQYF
16 . TRBJ1-2 . TRBV5-6 TGTGCCAGCAGCCTGGGTAGAGGGCGCATAAACTATGGCTACACCTTC CASSLGRGRINYGYTF
14 TRBD1 TRBJ2-1 once TRBV14 TGTGCCAGCAGCCATCCGGGACAGGCCAATGAGCAGTTCTTC CASSHPGQANEQFF
14 . TRBJ1-5 . TRBV5-5 TGTGCCAGCAGCTTGGGGTTTAGCAATCAGCCCCAGCATTTT CASSLGFSNQPQHF
13 TRBD1 TRBJ2-3 . TRBV6-4 TGTGCCAGCAGCGGGACAGGAACAGATACGCAGTATTTT CASSGTGTDTQYF
15 TRBD1 TRBJ2-7 . TRBV5-1 TGCGCCAGCAGCTCGGGACAGGGGGAAGCTTACGAGCAGTACTTC CASSSGQGEAYEQYF